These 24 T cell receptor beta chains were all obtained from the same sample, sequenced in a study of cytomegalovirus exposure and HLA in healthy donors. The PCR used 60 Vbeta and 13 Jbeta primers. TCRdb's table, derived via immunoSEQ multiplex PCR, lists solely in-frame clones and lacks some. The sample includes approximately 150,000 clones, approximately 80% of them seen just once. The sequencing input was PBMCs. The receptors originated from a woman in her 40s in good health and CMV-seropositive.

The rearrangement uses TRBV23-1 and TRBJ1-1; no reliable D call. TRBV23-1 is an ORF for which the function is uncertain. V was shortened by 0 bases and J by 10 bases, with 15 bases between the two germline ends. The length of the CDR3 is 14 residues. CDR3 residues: CASSQSVRGNGAFF. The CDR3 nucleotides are TGCGCCAGCAGTCAATCGGTGAGAGGGAATGGAGCTTTCTTT.

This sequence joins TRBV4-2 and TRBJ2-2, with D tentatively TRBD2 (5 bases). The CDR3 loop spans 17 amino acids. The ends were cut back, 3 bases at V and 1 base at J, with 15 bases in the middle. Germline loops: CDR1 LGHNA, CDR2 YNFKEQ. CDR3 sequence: CASSHLMGDWNTGELFF. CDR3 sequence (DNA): TGTGCCAGCAGCCACCTCATGGGAGACTGGAACACCGGGGAGCTGTTTTTT.

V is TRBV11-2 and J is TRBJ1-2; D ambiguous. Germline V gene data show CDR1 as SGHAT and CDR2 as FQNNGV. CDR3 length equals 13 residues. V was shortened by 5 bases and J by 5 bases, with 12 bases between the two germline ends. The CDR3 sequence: CASSPARHYGYTF. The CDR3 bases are TGTGCCAGCAGCCCCGCGAGGCATTATGGCTACACCTTC.

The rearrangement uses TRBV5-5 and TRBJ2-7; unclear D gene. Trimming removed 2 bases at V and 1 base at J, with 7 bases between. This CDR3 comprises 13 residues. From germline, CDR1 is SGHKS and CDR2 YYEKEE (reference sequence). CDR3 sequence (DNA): TGTGCCAGCAGCTTAGGAGCTTCCTACGAGCAGTACTTC. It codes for CASSLGASYEQYF. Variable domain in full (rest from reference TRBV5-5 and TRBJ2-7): DAGVTQSPTHLIKTRGQQVTLRCSPISGHKSVSWYQQVLGQGPQFIFQYYEKEERGRGNFPDRFSARQFPNYSSELNVNALLLGDSALYLCASSLGASYEQYFGPGTRLTVT.

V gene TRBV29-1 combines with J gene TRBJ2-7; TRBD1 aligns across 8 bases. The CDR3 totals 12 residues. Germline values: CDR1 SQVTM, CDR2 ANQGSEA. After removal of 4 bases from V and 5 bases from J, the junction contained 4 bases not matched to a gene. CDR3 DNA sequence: TGCAGCGTTGCGGACAGGGCGAACGAGCAGTACTTC. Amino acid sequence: CSVADRANEQYF.

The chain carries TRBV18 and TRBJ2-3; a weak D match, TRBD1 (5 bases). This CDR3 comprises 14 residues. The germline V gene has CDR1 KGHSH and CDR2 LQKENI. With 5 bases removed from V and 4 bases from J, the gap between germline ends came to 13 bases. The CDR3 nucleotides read TGTGCCAGCTCATACCAGGGAACGTCAGATACGCAGTATTTT. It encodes CASSYQGTSDTQYF. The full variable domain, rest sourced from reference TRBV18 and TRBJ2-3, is NAGVMQNPRHLVRRRGQEARLRCSPMKGHSHVYWYRQLPEEGLKFMVYLQKENIIDESGMPKERFSAEFPKEGPSILRIQQVVRGDSAAYFCASSYQGTSDTQYFGPGTRLTVL.

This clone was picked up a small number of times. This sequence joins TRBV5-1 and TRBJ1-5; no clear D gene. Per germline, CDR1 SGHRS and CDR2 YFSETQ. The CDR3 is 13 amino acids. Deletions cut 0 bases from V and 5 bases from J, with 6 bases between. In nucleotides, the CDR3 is TGCGCCAGCAGCTTGGACAGAGATCAGCCCCAGCATTTT. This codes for CASSLDRDQPQHF.

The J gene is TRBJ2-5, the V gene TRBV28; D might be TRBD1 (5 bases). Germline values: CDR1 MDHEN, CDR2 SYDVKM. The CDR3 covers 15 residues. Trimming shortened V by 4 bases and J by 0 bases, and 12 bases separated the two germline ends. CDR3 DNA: TGTGCCAGCAGTTACAGACAGAGGTACCAAGAGACCCAGTACTTC. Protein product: CASSYRQRYQETQYF.

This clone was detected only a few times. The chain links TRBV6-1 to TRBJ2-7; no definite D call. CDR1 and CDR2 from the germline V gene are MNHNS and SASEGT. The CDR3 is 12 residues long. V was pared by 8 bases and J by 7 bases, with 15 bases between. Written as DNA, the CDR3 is TGTGCCAGCTCGACACTTCCCATTGAGCAGTACTTC. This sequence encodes CASSTLPIEQYF.

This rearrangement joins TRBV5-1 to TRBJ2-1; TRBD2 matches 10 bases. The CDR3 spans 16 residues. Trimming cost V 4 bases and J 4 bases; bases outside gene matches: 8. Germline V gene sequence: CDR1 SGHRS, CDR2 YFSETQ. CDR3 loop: CASSITLAGEYNEQFF. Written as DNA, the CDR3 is TGCGCCAGCAGCATAACCCTAGCGGGAGAGTACAATGAGCAGTTCTTC.

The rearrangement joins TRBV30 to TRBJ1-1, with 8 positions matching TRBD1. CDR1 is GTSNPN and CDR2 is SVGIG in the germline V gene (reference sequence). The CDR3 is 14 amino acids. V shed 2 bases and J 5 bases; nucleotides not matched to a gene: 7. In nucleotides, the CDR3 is TGTGCCTGGAGTAGTTTACAGGGGGGGACTGAAGCTTTCTTT. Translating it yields CAWSSLQGGTEAFF.

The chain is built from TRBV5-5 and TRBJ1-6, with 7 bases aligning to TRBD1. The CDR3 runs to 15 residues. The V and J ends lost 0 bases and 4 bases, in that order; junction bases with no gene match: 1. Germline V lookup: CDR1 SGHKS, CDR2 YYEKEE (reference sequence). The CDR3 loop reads CASSLETGYNSPLHF. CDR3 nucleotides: TGTGCCAGCAGCTTGGAGACAGGGTATAATTCACCCCTCCACTTT.

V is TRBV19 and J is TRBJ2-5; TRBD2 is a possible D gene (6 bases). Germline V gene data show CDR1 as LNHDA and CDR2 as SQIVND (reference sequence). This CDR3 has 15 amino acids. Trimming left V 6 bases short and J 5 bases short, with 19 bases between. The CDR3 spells CASSGGPTSRETQYF. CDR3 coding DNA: TGTGCCAGTAGCGGGGGACCCACATCCAGGGAGACCCAGTACTTC.

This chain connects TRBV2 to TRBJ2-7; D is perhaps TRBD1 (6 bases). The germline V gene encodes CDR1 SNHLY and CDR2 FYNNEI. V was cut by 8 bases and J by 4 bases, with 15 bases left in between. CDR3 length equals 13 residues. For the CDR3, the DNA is TGTGCCAGCGCTGCAGGGGCTCAATACGAGCAGTACTTC. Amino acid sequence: CASAAGAQYEQYF.

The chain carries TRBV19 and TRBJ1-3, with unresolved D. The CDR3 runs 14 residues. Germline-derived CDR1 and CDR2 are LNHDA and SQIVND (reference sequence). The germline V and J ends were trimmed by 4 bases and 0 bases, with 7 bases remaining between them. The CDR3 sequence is CASSTGSSGNTIYF. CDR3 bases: TGTGCCAGTAGTACGGGTAGCTCTGGAAACACCATATATTTT.

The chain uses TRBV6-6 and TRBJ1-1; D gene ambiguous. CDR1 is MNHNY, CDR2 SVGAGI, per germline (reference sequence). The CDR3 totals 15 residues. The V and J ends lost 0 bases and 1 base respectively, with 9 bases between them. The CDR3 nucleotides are TGTGCCAGCAGTTACTCGAGGGCCGCGAACACTGAAGCTTTCTTT. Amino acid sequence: CASSYSRAANTEAFF.

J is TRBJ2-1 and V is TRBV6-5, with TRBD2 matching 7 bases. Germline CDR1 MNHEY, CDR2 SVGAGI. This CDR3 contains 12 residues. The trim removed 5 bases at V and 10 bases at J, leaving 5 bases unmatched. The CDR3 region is CASSDWEGEQFF. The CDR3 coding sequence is TGTGCCAGCAGTGACTGGGAGGGCGAGCAGTTCTTC.

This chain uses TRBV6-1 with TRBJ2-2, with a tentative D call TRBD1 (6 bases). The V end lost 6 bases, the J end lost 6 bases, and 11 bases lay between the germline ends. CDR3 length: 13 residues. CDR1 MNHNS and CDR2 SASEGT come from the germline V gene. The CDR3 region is CASRTGGAGELFF. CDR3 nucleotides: TGTGCCAGCAGGACAGGCGGTGCCGGGGAGCTGTTTTTT.

The CDR3 spells CASSVRLAHTPHEQYF. The CDR3 DNA follows: TGTGCCAGCAGTGTAAGACTAGCACACACCCCCCACGAGCAGTACTTC. This rearrangement joins TRBV6-1 to TRBJ2-7; 7 bases are shared with TRBD2. In germline, CDR1 is MNHNS, CDR2 SASEGT. CDR3 length equals 16 residues. V shed 4 bases, J shed 5 bases, and the junction held 14 bases outside the gene matches.

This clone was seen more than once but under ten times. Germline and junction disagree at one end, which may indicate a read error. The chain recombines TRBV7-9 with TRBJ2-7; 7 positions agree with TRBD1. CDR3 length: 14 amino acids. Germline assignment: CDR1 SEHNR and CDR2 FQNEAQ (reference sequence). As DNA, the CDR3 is TGTTCCAGCAGCTTGAGGGGGCCCCTGAGCGAGCAGTACTTC. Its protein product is CSSSLRGPLSEQYF.

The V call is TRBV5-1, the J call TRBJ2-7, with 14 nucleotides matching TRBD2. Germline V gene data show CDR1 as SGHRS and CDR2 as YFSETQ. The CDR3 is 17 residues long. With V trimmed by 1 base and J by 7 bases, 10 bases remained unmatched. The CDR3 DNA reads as TGCGCCAGCAGCTTGCAGGGACTAGCGGGAGAGGCGGGAGAGCAGTACTTC. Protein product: CASSLQGLAGEAGEQYF. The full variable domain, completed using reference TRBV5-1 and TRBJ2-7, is KAGVTQTPRYLIKTRGQQVTLSCSPISGHRSVSWYQQTPGQGLQFLFEYFSETQRNKGNFPGRFSGRQFSNSRSEMNVSTLELGDSALYLCASSLQGLAGEAGEQYFGPGTRLTVT.

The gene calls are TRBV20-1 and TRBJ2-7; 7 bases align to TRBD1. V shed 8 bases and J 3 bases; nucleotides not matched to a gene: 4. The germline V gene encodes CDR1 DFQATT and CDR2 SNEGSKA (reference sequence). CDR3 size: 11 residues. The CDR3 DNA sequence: TGCAGTTGTGACAGGGTCTACGAGCAGTACTTC. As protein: CSCDRVYEQYF.

The DNA for the CDR3 is TGTGCCAGCAGGTCGGCTGGTCGGGGGGCCGAGGGCTATGGCTACACCTTC. Its translation is CASRSAGRGAEGYGYTF. The rearrangement uses TRBV28 and TRBJ1-2; perhaps TRBD1 as D (6 bases). Germline V gives CDR1 MDHEN, CDR2 SYDVKM. Deletions cut 6 bases from V and 4 bases from J, with 24 bases between. The CDR3 spans 17 residues.

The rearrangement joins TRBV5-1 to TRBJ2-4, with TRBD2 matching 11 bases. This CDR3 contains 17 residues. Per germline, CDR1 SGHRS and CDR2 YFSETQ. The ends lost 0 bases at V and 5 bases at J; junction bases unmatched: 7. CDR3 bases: TGCGCCAGCAGCTTGGCCGCTACTAGCGGGAGTCAAAACATTCAGTACTTC. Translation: CASSLAATSGSQNIQYF.